This TCR beta chain comes out of a study of cytomegalovirus exposure and HLA in healthy donors. Researchers ran the PCR with 60 Vbeta and 13 Jbeta primers. The data were produced by immunoSEQ multiplex PCR, yet TCRdb's version contains in-frame clones alone and is incomplete. The sample carries approximately 100,000 clones, 60% to 85% recorded once. Germline values: CDR1 MGHRA, CDR2 YSYEKL. This CDR3 region has 15 residues. Trimming took 4 bases from V and 2 from J, leaving 15 bases between them. The chain joins TRBV4-1 to TRBJ2-7; tentatively, D is TRBD2 (6 bases). This receptor was identified in a woman in her thirties or forties in good health and CMV-seropositive. Material for sequencing was PBMCs. For the CDR3, the DNA is TGCGCCAGCAGCCCGAGCGCCGGGGGTGCCTACGAGCAGTACTTC. Protein product: CASSPSAGGAYEQYF.